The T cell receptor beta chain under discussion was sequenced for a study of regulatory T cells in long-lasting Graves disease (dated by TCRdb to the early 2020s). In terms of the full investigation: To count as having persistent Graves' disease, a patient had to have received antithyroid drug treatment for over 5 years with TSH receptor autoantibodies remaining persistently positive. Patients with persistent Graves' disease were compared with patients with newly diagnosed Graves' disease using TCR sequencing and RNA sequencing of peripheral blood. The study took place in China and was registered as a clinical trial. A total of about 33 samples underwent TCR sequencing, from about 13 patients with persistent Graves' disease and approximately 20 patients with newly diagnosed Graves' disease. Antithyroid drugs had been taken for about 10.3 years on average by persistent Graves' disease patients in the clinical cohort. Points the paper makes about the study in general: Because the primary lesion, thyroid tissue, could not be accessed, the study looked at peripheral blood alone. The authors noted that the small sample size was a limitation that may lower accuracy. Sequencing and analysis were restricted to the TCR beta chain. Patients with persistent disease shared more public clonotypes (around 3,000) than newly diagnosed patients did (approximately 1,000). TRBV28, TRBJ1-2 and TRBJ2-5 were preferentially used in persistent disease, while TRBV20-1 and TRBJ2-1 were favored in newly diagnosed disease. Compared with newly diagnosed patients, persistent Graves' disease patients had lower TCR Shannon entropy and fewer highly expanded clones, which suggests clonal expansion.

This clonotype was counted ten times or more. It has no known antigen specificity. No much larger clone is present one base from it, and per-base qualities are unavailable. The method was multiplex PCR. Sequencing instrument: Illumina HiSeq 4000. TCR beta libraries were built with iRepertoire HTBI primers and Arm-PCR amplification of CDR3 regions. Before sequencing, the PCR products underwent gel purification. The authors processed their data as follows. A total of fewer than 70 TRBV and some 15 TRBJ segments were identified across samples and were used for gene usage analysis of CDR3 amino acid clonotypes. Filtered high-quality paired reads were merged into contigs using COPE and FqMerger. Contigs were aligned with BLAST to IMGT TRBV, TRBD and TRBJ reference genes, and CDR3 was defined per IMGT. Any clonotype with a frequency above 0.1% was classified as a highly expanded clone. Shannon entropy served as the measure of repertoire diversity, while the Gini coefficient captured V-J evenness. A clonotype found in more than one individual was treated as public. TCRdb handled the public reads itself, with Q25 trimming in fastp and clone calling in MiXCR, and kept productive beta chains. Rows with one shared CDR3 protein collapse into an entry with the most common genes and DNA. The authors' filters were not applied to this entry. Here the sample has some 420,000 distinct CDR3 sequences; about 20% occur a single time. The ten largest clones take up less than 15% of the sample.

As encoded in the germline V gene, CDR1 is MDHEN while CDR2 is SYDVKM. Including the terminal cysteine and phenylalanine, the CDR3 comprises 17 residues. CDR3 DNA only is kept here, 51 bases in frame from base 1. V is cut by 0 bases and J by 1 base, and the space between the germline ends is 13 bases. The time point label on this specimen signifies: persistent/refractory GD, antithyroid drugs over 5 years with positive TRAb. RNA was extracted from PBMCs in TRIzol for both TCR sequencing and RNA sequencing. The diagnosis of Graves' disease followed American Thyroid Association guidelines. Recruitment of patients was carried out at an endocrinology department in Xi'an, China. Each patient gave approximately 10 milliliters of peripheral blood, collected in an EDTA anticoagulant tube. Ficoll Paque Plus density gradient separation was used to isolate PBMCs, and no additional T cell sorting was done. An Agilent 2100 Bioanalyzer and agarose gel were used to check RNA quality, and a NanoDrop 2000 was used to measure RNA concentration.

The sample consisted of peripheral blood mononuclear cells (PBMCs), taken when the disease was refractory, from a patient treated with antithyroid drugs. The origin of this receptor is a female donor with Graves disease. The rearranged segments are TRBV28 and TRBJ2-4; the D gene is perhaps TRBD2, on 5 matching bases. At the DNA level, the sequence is TGTGCCAGCAGTTTATGGGCCCTCCGAGGGGCCAAAAACATTCAGTACTTC. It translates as CASSLWALRGAKNIQYF.